Listed here are 24 T cell receptor beta chains from one sample, sequenced in a study of siplizumab effects on memory and regulatory T cells. Produced via immunoSEQ multiplex PCR; TCRdb's table is partial and in-frame only. The data contain approximately 110,000 clones, about 92% of them singletons. The specimen sequenced was CD4+ T cells sorted from blood. These receptor sequences come from a human donor in good health.

This chain links TRBV7-2 with TRBJ2-3; D is undetermined. Germline CDR1 and CDR2: SGHTA and FQGNSA. V lost 8 bases, J lost 5 bases, and 11 bases lay in between. This CDR3 comprises 12 residues. The CDR3 DNA sequence: TGTGCCAGCGGTGGGCAGGTAGATACGCAGTATTTT. Translated: CASGGQVDTQYF.

This clone was recorded a few times. J is TRBJ2-2 and V is TRBV11-1, with unresolved D. CDR3 length equals 16 residues. Germline-derived CDR1 and CDR2 are SGHAT and FQDESV (reference sequence). Trimming took off 2 bases at V and 3 bases at J, with 13 bases between the two ends. The CDR3 spells CASSLKRVPDTGELFF. CDR3 bases: TGTGCCAGCAGCTTAAAACGGGTCCCGGACACCGGGGAGCTGTTTTTT.

This clone came up once. The rearrangement uses TRBV27 and TRBJ2-7, with D maybe TRBD1 (5 bases). The germline CDR1 and CDR2 sequences are MNHEY and SMNVEV (reference sequence). This CDR3 has 13 residues. V gave up 2 bases and J gave up 1 base, with 6 bases separating them. The chain's CDR3 is CASSLQGSYEQYF. CDR3 sequence (DNA): TGTGCCAGCAGTTTACAGGGTTCCTACGAGCAGTACTTC.

The table lists this clone with a count of one. The chain joins TRBV11-2 to TRBJ2-1; 7 bases fit TRBD2. The germline gives CDR1 SGHAT, CDR2 FQNNGV. CDR3 length equals 14 residues. V was clipped by 5 bases and J by 2 bases; unmatched bases: 3. The CDR3 loop is CASSRSGTYNEQFF. The CDR3 region has the DNA TGTGCCAGCAGCCGAAGCGGGACCTACAATGAGCAGTTCTTC.

Only a few counts were recorded for this clone. V usage is TRBV27 and J usage is TRBJ1-2; D not resolved. V lost 6 bases to trimming and J lost 2 bases, with 13 bases between them. CDR1 MNHEY and CDR2 SMNVEV come from the germline V gene (reference sequence). The CDR3 runs to 14 residues. CDR3: CASRRNRGNYGYTF. The DNA of the CDR3 is TGTGCCAGCAGAAGGAATAGAGGGAACTATGGCTACACCTTC.

This chain joins TRBV14 and TRBJ1-1; D gene ambiguous. V was shortened by 1 base and J by 4 bases, with 10 bases between the two germline ends. Germline CDR1 reads SGHDN; CDR2 reads FVKESK. CDR3 length equals 14 residues. The CDR3 sequence is CASSQVGQLTEAFF. The CDR3 DNA is TGTGCCAGCAGCCAAGTTGGGCAGCTCACTGAAGCTTTCTTT.

The chain carries TRBV4-2 and TRBJ1-1; D gene ambiguous. CDR1 is LGHNA, CDR2 YNFKEQ, per germline. Trimming took off 1 base at V and 11 bases at J, with 14 bases between the two ends. The CDR3 runs 13 residues. CDR3 in DNA: TGTGCCAGCAGCCAAGTTCAAGGCTCGTGGGCTTTCTTT. It yields the protein CASSQVQGSWAFF.

This clone is a singleton in its sample. This chain uses TRBV4-1 with TRBJ1-6, with D unclear. Germline assignment: CDR1 MGHRA and CDR2 YSYEKL. The length of the CDR3 is 15 residues. The ends were cut back, 2 bases at V and 0 bases at J, with 5 bases in the middle. Here the CDR3 reads CASSQPRSYNSPLHF. In DNA form, the CDR3 reads TGCGCCAGCAGCCAACCCCGCTCCTATAATTCACCCCTCCACTTT.

The chain combines TRBV6-1 with TRBJ1-1, with D possibly matching TRBD1 (6 bases). V lost 3 bases and J 7 bases, leaving 12 bases between the germline ends. The CDR3 covers 13 residues. Germline CDR1 MNHNS, CDR2 SASEGT. In nucleotides, the CDR3 is TGTGCCAGCAGTGACAATAGGGGGTATGAAGCTTTCTTT. Protein product: CASSDNRGYEAFF.

This clone was seen a single time. The chain employs TRBV5-1 and TRBJ2-1; 7 bases fit TRBD2. This CDR3 contains 14 residues. Germline V CDR1 and CDR2: SGHRS, YFSETQ. V lost 5 bases to trimming and J lost 5 bases; unmatched junction nucleotides: 7. The CDR3 coding sequence is TGCGCCAGCAGTTATCGGACTAGTGACAATGAGCAGTTCTTC. This gives the protein CASSYRTSDNEQFF.

This clone has a handful of counts. The chain has TRBV7-9 and TRBJ1-3; D call uncertain. The V gene lost 3 bases and the J gene lost 0 bases, with 12 bases spanning the gap. Germline V gives CDR1 SEHNR, CDR2 FQNEAQ (reference sequence). The CDR3 runs 16 residues. The CDR3 DNA sequence: TGTGCCAGCAGCTTCGCCCGTCCGAGCTCTGGAAACACCATATATTTT. This translates into CASSFARPSSGNTIYF.

This clone was detected only once. The chain couples TRBV18 to TRBJ1-6; a possible D gene is TRBD1 (6 bases). Trimming left V 2 bases short and J 8 bases short, with 7 bases between. Germline V gives CDR1 KGHSH, CDR2 LQKENI. This CDR3 is 13 amino acids long. The CDR3 loop reads CASSPNRDSPLHF. Written as DNA, the CDR3 is TGTGCCAGCTCACCAAACAGGGATTCACCCCTCCACTTT.

The chain uses TRBV30 and TRBJ2-1; 9 nucleotides match TRBD1. V shed 7 bases, J shed 2 bases, and the junction held 6 bases outside the gene matches. In germline, CDR1 is GTSNPN, CDR2 SVGIG (reference sequence). CDR3 length: 14 residues. This chain's CDR3 is CASHRGPPYNEQFF. Here the CDR3 DNA reads TGTGCCTCTCACAGGGGGCCTCCCTACAATGAGCAGTTCTTC. Filled out from reference TRBV30 and TRBJ2-1, the complete variable domain reads SQTIHQWPATLVQPVGSPLSLECTVEGTSNPNLYWYRQAAGRGLQLLFYSVGIGQISSEVPQNLSASRPQDRQFILSSKKLLLSDSGFYLCASHRGPPYNEQFFGPGTRLTVL.

The count of this clone is one. The chain links TRBV11-3 to TRBJ2-5; weak D call: TRBD1 (5 bases). CDR3 length: 13 amino acids. The germline V gene encodes CDR1 SGHNT and CDR2 YENEEA. V was cut by 5 bases and J by 5 bases, with 12 bases left in between. The CDR3 here is CASSRDSHETQYF. The CDR3 DNA reads TGTGCCAGCAGCAGAGACAGTCACGAGACCCAGTACTTC.

This rearrangement joins TRBV7-2 to TRBJ2-1, with D possibly matching TRBD2 (6 bases). The germline V gene encodes CDR1 SGHTA and CDR2 FQGNSA. V was cut by 0 bases and J by 2 bases, with 11 bases left in between. The CDR3 loop spans 16 amino acids. DNA for the CDR3: TGTGCCAGCAGCTTAGCTTTCGGGACTCCCTACAATGAGCAGTTCTTC. Translating it yields CASSLAFGTPYNEQFF.

The rearrangement links TRBV15 to TRBJ2-7; no reliable D call. Trimming stripped 0 bases from V and 3 bases from J, with 6 bases between. This CDR3 has 13 amino acids. In germline, CDR1 is LNHNV, CDR2 YYDKDF (reference sequence). In nucleotides, the CDR3 is TGTGCCACCAGCAGAGATTCTATCTACGAGCAGTACTTC. Amino acid sequence: CATSRDSIYEQYF.

The chain joins TRBV2 to TRBJ2-3, with 14 bases that match TRBD2. The CDR3 totals 17 residues. The germline CDR1 and CDR2 sequences are SNHLY and FYNNEI. V lost 9 bases and J lost 2; bases outside the gene matches: 10. The CDR3 DNA is TGTGCCAGTCGCGGGACTAGCGGGGGCCACTACACAGATACGCAGTATTTT. This translates into CASRGTSGGHYTDTQYF.

This rearrangement joins TRBV4-2 to TRBJ1-2; no reliable D call. V lost 0 bases and J 4 bases, leaving 9 bases between the germline ends. The CDR3 has 14 residues. Per germline, CDR1 LGHNA and CDR2 YNFKEQ. CDR3 sequence (DNA): TGTGCCAGCAGCCAAGAAGAGGGTTCCTATGGCTACACCTTC. Protein: CASSQEEGSYGYTF.

The DNA for the CDR3 is TGTGCCAGCTCTCCTGCCAGTATAGAGACCCAGTACTTC. It specifies CASSPASIETQYF. The chain joins TRBV18 to TRBJ2-5; D is unclear. From germline, CDR1 is KGHSH and CDR2 LQKENI. V lost 6 bases and J lost 4, with 12 bases in between. The CDR3 has 13 amino acids.

This clone was observed a handful of times. The rearrangement links TRBV19 to TRBJ2-1; D is possibly TRBD2 (6 bases). V was clipped by 4 bases and J by 7 bases, with 14 bases between them. Germline-derived CDR1 and CDR2 are LNHDA and SQIVND (reference sequence). This CDR3 has 14 residues. CDR3 sequence reads: CASSRAHRENEQFF. In DNA form, the CDR3 reads TGTGCCAGTAGTAGAGCCCACCGGGAGAATGAGCAGTTCTTC.

This chain joins TRBV27 and TRBJ2-3; no clear D gene. Germline lookup yields CDR1 MNHEY and CDR2 SMNVEV (reference sequence). CDR3 length: 12 residues. With 5 bases removed from V and 0 bases from J, the gap between germline ends came to 3 bases. CDR3 coding DNA: TGTGCCAGCAGTATTAGCACAGATACGCAGTATTTT. It is translated as CASSISTDTQYF.

Concerning this clone itself: An end of the junction does not agree with germline; a read error may underlie this. Other DNA sequences in this specimen translate into the identical CDR3. In DNA, the CDR3 is TGTGCCTGGGGGACAGGCCTTTTCACTGAAGCCTTCTTT. Residues: CAWGTGLFTEAFF. This chain links TRBV30 with TRBJ1-1, with 8 nucleotides matching TRBD1. Germline V gene sequence: CDR1 GTSNPN, CDR2 SVGIG (reference sequence). The CDR3 spans 13 residues. Using reference TRBV30 and TRBJ1-1 for the parts outside the CDR3, the full variable domain is SQTIHQWPATLVQPVGSPLSLECTVEGTSNPNLYWYRQAAGRGLQLLFYSVGIGQISSEVPQNLSASRPQDRQFILSSKKLLLSDSGFYLCAWGTGLFTEAFFGQGTRLTVV.

V usage is TRBV6-6 and J usage is TRBJ2-7; 13 nucleotides agree with TRBD2. The CDR3 totals 16 residues. Trimming took 5 bases from V and 2 from J; bases not matched to a gene: 6. Germline values: CDR1 MNHNY, CDR2 SVGAGI (reference sequence). The CDR3 nucleotides read TGTGCCAGCAGTCACCTCGGACTAGCGGGGGCCTACGAGCAGTACTTC. This sequence encodes CASSHLGLAGAYEQYF.

The J gene is TRBJ1-1, the V gene TRBV14; 8 bases fit TRBD1. The CDR3 has 13 amino acids. Germline assignment: CDR1 SGHDN and CDR2 FVKESK. J gave up 4 bases and V 6 bases, and 4 bases lay outside the gene matches. The CDR3 is CASRDRATTEAFF. DNA for the CDR3: TGTGCCAGCAGGGACAGGGCGACCACTGAAGCTTTCTTT. Looking up the rest from reference TRBV14 and TRBJ1-1 gives the full variable domain: EAGVTQFPSHSVIEKGQTVTLRCDPISGHDNLYWYRRVMGKEIKFLLHFVKESKQDESGMPNNRFLAERTGGTYSTLKVQPAELEDSGVYFCASRDRATTEAFFGQGTRLTVV.